This TCR beta chain is drawn from a study of blood T cells in healthy people across ages. The V gene lost 2 bases and the J gene lost 7 bases, with 6 bases spanning the gap. The germline gives CDR1 LGHDT, CDR2 YNNKEL (reference sequence). The CDR3 contains 12 residues. With a J-beta primer mix and a sample-barcoded 5' primer, a second PCR ran 7 to 11 cycles. TCRdb re-derived calls from the 5' RACE reads in MiXCR, one entry per CDR3 protein. The data show roughly 1 million distinct CDR3 sequences, 25% seen once. Another study also made use of these data, one on T cells of mothers and their children.

The receptor comes from a girl aged 2 to 10 in good health. What was sequenced was blood. J is TRBJ2-4 and V is TRBV3-1; TRBD1 might be the D (5 bases). The CDR3 region has the DNA TGTGCCAGCAGCCAAAAGGGGAACATTCAGTACTTC. Its translation: CASSQKGNIQYF.